The 10 T cell receptor beta chains presented below share a single source sample, sequenced in a study of T cell repertoires in cytomegalovirus infection. TCRdb re-called the reads through MiXCR, storing one row per CDR3 protein. The data hold 740,000 or so distinct CDR3 sequences, with roughly 35% observed a single time. Sequencing used PBMCs. All receptors come from a human donor in good health (CMV status not recorded). Some clones in this sample may be carry-over from other donors' samples.

The chain carries TRBV28 and TRBJ1-1; D is ambiguous. V lost 2 bases and J 6 bases, leaving 13 bases between the germline ends. The CDR3 runs 14 residues. Looked up from germline, CDR1 is MDHEN and CDR2 is SYDVKM. The CDR3 protein is CASSLSPRMAEAFF. CDR3 sequence (DNA): TGTGCCAGCAGTTTAAGCCCCCGGATGGCTGAAGCTTTCTTT.

The chain couples TRBV7-9 to TRBJ2-5; D is undetermined. There are 12 residues in the CDR3. The germline V gene encodes CDR1 SEHNR and CDR2 FQNEAQ (reference sequence). V was clipped by 5 bases and J by 4 bases, with 8 bases between them. As DNA, the CDR3 is TGTGCCAGCAGCGCGCTGGGAGAGACCCAGTACTTC. Translating it yields CASSALGETQYF.

This clonotype appeared a few times. CDR3 sequence: CSDFRKAGGPGYKNIQYF. CDR3 DNA sequence: TGCAGTGACTTTCGGAAAGCGGGAGGGCCTGGCTACAAAAACATTCAGTACTTC. The chain employs TRBV20-1 and TRBJ2-4; 10 nucleotides align to TRBD2. Per germline, CDR1 DFQATT and CDR2 SNEGSKA (reference sequence). This CDR3 has 18 residues. V was clipped by 7 bases and J by 3 bases; unmatched bases: 18.

In regard to this clonotype: The junction differs from germline at one of its ends, possibly a read error. J is TRBJ2-5 and V is TRBV7-8; D unclear. Germline lookup yields CDR1 SGHVS and CDR2 FQNEAQ. This CDR3 spans 18 amino acids. The CDR3 nucleotides are TGTGCCAGCAGCCAAATCCCGAGTCCTAATAACCTTCAAGATACCCAGTACTTC. It encodes CASSQIPSPNNLQDTQYF.

This chain uses TRBV4-1 with TRBJ1-5; 7 bases match TRBD1. Losses at the gene ends were 4 bases for V and 5 bases for J; bases not matched to a gene: 5. This CDR3 is 14 amino acids long. Germline CDR1 MGHRA, CDR2 YSYEKL. The CDR3 DNA is TGCGCCAGCAGCCGAGGGACAGATCATCAGCCCCAGCATTTT. This encodes CASSRGTDHQPQHF.

The V and J genes are TRBV18 and TRBJ1-1; D possibly corresponds to TRBD1 (6 bases). Per germline, CDR1 KGHSH and CDR2 LQKENI. There are 16 residues in the CDR3. V was shortened by 1 base and J by 1 base, with 13 bases between the two germline ends. The CDR3 bases are TGTGCCAGCTCACCACGAAAAGGAGGGGGGAACACTGAAGCTTTCTTT. This sequence encodes CASSPRKGGGNTEAFF.

The chain couples TRBV19 to TRBJ2-2, with D tentatively TRBD1 (5 bases). This CDR3 region has 14 residues. The germline CDR1 and CDR2 sequences are LNHDA and SQIVND (reference sequence). Trimming removed 6 bases at V and 5 bases at J, with 13 bases between. CDR3 amino acids: CASSRVAVTGELFF. In DNA, the CDR3 is TGTGCCAGTAGCAGGGTGGCGGTAACCGGGGAGCTGTTTTTT.

This clonotype has more than one count but fewer than ten. This rearrangement joins TRBV12-3 or TRBV12-4 to TRBJ2-2; 7 positions match TRBD2. CDR3 size: 15 residues. Unmatched junction bases numbered 9, after V lost 6 bases and J lost 5 bases. CDR3 sequence (DNA): TGTGCCAGCAGAATAACCCGGGGGGTTACCGGGGAGCTGTTTTTT. Its protein is CASRITRGVTGELFF.

This chain links TRBV28 with TRBJ1-2; 9 bases map to TRBD1. Germline loops: CDR1 MDHEN, CDR2 SYDVKM. V trimming: 5 bases; J trimming: 2 bases; junction bases outside the gene matches: 6. The CDR3 sequence is 15 residues long. DNA for the CDR3: TGTGCCAGCAGTCGGGACAGGGCTTTCAACTATGGCTACACCTTC. It is translated as CASSRDRAFNYGYTF.

V and J are TRBV28 and TRBJ2-1, with a weak D call TRBD2 (6 bases). The CDR3 is made up of 11 amino acids. Germline V gene sequence: CDR1 MDHEN, CDR2 SYDVKM. The CDR3 sequence: CAAGLFNEQFF. CDR3 nucleotide sequence: TGTGCGGCGGGGCTATTCAATGAGCAGTTCTTC.